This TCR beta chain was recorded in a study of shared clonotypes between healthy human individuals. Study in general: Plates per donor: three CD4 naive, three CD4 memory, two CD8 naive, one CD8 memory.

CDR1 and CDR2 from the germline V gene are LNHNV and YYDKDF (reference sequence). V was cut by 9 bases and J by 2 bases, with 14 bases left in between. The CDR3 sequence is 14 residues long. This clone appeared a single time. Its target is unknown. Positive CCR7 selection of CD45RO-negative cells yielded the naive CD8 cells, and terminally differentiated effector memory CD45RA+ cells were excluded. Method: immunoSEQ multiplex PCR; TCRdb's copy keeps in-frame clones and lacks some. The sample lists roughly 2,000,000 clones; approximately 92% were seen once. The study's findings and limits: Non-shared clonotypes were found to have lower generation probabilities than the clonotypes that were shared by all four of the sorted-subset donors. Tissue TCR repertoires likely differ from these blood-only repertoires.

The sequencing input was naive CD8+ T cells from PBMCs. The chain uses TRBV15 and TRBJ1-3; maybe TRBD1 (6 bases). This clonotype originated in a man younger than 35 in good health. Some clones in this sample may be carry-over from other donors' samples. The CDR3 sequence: CATSKDSPGNTIYF. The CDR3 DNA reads TGTGCCACTTCGAAGGACAGCCCTGGAAACACCATATATTTT.